This record covers a single T cell receptor (beta chain). The germline gives CDR1 KGHSH, CDR2 LQKENI. The CDR3 runs 16 residues. V was cut by 2 bases and J by 0 bases, with 8 bases left in between. A J-beta primer mix and a sample-barcoded 5' primer were used in a second PCR of roughly 6 to 12 cycles. The authors tagged each cDNA molecule using a template-switch adaptor with 12 random nucleotides. Every sample returned 2.5 million or more CDR3-containing paired-end reads. TCRdb analysed the 5' RACE reads with MiXCR anew, one entry per CDR3 protein. Here the sample spans hundreds of thousands of distinct CDR3 sequences, about three fifths being singletons. The data originate from a study of blood T cells in healthy people across ages.

This receptor was obtained from a man in his thirties or forties in good health. V gene TRBV18 combines with J gene TRBJ2-6; D remains unclear. The sample taken for sequencing was blood. This chain's CDR3 is CASSPFDISGANVLTF. CDR3 sequence (DNA): TGTGCCAGCTCACCATTCGACATCTCTGGGGCCAACGTCCTGACTTTC.